The rows below give T cell receptor beta chains drawn from one sample of a study of shared clonotypes between healthy human individuals. Profiled with immunoSEQ multiplex PCR; TCRdb holds only in-frame clones, not every one. The sample lists about 2 million clones; about 95% were seen once. The sequenced material came from naive CD8+ T cells sorted from blood. The receptors were sampled from a man between 18 and 35 years old in good health. Both conserved end residues are part of each CDR3. D genes are given only for firm matches. Expanded clones are given a class, and other clones once, few, many or no size at all.

v_gene: TRBV28; d_gene: TRBD2; abundance: -; j_gene: TRBJ2-1; CDR3aa: CASRLIAGGSNEQFF; CDR3nt: TGTGCCAGCAGACTCATAGCGGGAGGTAGCAATGAGCAGTTCTTC
v_gene: TRBV9; d_gene: -; abundance: -; j_gene: TRBJ2-4; CDR3aa: CASSEDGGGTKNIQYF; CDR3nt: TGTGCCAGCAGCGAAGATGGAGGGGGGACCAAAAACATTCAGTACTTC
v_gene: TRBV6-5; d_gene: -; abundance: -; j_gene: TRBJ1-2; CDR3aa: CASSYSRGEGYTF; CDR3nt: TGTGCCAGCAGTTACTCGCGAGGTGAGGGCTACACCTTC
v_gene: TRBV9; d_gene: -; abundance: -; j_gene: TRBJ1-4; CDR3aa: CASSLTGATNEKLFF; CDR3nt: TGTGCCAGCAGCTTAACAGGAGCAACTAATGAAAAACTGTTTTTT
v_gene: TRBV9; d_gene: -; abundance: -; j_gene: TRBJ2-7; CDR3aa: CASSTGMEQYF; CDR3nt: TGTGCCAGCAGCACTGGAATGGAGCAGTACTTC
v_gene: TRBV2; d_gene: -; abundance: -; j_gene: TRBJ2-7; CDR3aa: CAISGRISYEQYF; CDR3nt: TGTGCCATCAGCGGGCGGATCTCCTACGAGCAGTACTTC
v_gene: TRBV7-2; d_gene: -; abundance: -; j_gene: TRBJ2-7; CDR3aa: CASSLAHGLEQYF; CDR3nt: TGTGCCAGCAGCTTAGCGCACGGACTAGAGCAGTACTTC
v_gene: TRBV7-6; d_gene: -; abundance: once; j_gene: TRBJ2-3; CDR3aa: CASSLAIAETSTDTQYF; CDR3nt: TGTGCCAGCAGCTTAGCGATCGCGGAAACTAGCACAGATACGCAGTATTTT
v_gene: TRBV28; d_gene: TRBD2; abundance: once; j_gene: TRBJ2-3; CDR3aa: CASSLRGGLDTQYF; CDR3nt: TGTGCCAGCAGTTTACGCGGGGGGCTGGATACGCAGTATTTT
v_gene: TRBV6-5; d_gene: TRBD2; abundance: -; j_gene: TRBJ2-2; CDR3aa: CASSLAGVGTGELFF; CDR3nt: TGTGCCAGCAGTTTAGCGGGAGTTGGCACCGGGGAGCTGTTTTTT